This T cell receptor beta chain was obtained from a study of blood T cell repertoires in COVID-19. Across the whole study: Material from acute and convalescent COVID-19 was sourced from the United States, Italy and Spain.

With 6 bases removed from V and 4 bases from J, the gap between germline ends came to 18 bases. From germline, CDR1 is MNHEY and CDR2 SMNVEV (reference sequence). The CDR3 length is 16 residues. Authors' analysis steps: Reference gene primer amplification gave estimated nucleated cell counts. Sequencing was performed with immunoSEQ multiplex PCR; in TCRdb, only in-frame clones are kept and a portion is missing. V and J calls and clone size are those listed in that table; D and trimming were worked out from the DNA. The sample has approximately 300,000 clones; around 86% are singletons. This TCR was recovered from a man between 50 and 59 years old with active or convalescent COVID-19. The sequencing sample was made of peripheral blood. The rearrangement links TRBV27 to TRBJ1-4; D possibly corresponds to TRBD1 (6 bases). CDR3 region: CASRELGTLNNEKLFF. The CDR3 bases are TGTGCCAGCAGGGAACTCGGGACACTTAATAATGAAAAACTGTTTTTT.